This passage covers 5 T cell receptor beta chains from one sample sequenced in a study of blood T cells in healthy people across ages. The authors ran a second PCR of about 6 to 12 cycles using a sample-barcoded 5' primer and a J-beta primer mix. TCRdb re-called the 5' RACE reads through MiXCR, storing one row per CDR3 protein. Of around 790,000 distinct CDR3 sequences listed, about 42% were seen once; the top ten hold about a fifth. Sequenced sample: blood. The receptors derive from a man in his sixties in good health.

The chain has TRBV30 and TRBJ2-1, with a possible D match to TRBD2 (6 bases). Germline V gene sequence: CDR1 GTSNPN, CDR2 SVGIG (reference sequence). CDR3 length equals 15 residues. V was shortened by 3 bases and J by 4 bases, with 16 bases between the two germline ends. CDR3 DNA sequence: TGTGCCTGGAGCCCGATTAGCGGAAGATACAATGAGCAGTTCTTC. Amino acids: CAWSPISGRYNEQFF.

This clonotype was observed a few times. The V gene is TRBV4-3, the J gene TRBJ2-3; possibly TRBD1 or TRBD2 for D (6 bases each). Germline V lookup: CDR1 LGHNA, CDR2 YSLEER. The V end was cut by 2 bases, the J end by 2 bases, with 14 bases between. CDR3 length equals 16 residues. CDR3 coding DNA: TGCGCCAGCAGCCAACTCACAGGGACTGCCACAGATACGCAGTATTTT. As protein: CASSQLTGTATDTQYF.

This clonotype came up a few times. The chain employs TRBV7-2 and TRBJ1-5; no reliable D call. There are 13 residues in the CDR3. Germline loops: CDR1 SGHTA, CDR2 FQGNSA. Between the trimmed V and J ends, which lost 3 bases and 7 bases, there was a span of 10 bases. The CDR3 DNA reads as TGTGCCAGCAGCTTTTCCGGGTCCCAGCCCCAGCATTTT. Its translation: CASSFSGSQPQHF.

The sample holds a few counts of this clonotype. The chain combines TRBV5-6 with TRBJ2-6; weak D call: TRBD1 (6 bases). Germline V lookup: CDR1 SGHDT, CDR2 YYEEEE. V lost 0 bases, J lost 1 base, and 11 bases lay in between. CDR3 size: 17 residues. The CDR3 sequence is CASSLGGLSSGANVLTF. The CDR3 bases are TGTGCCAGCAGCTTGGGGGGGCTGAGTTCTGGGGCCAACGTCCTGACTTTC.

CDR3 residues: CASSAGWETQYF. CDR3 in DNA: TGTGCCAGCAGCGCGGGCTGGGAGACCCAGTACTTC. The chain has TRBV6-5 and TRBJ2-5; perhaps TRBD2 as D (5 bases). V was clipped by 6 bases and J by 5 bases, with 10 bases between them. This CDR3 contains 12 residues. Per germline, CDR1 MNHEY and CDR2 SVGAGI.